The T cell receptor (beta chain) under discussion was sequenced for a study of shared clonotypes between healthy human individuals. Study-wide context: Plates per donor: three CD4 naive, three CD4 memory, two CD8 naive, one CD8 memory.

Assay: immunoSEQ multiplex PCR; the TCRdb copy retains only in-frame clones and omits some. The profile covers 2 million to 2.5 million clones, with approximately 94% appearing a single time and approximately 0.13% taken by the ten largest. Healthy adults negative for HIV, lacking recent acute infections or vaccinations, served as donors. Deletions cut 6 bases from V and 4 bases from J, with 6 bases between. Germline lookup yields CDR1 MNHNS and CDR2 SASEGT. The CDR3 contains 11 residues. Findings and caveats of the study: Researchers sampled only blood; tissue repertoires likely differ. Across subsets, estimated richness was generally greater for naive than for memory populations.

Note on this clone: What it binds is not known.

This clonotype was sampled from a man aged 18 to 30 in good health. The V call is TRBV6-1, the J call TRBJ1-2; unclear D gene. The sequenced material came from naive CD4+ T cells sorted from blood. The subset is: CD45RA+ positively selected. For the CDR3, the DNA is TGTGCCAGCAGAGAGGTCTATGGCTACACCTTC. This translates into CASREVYGYTF.